This TCR beta chain is drawn from a study of tumor-infiltrating lymphocytes in primary liver carcinoma. The CDR3 length is 16 residues. Germline assignment: CDR1 SGHAT and CDR2 FQNNGV. Unsorted whole blood yielded blood RNA, and germline DNA was extracted as well. The investigators made TCR beta cDNA from approximately 0.5 ug total RNA, using a constant-region primer. Each TCR beta library was derived from three nested multiplex PCR rounds that employed slightly modified ARM-PCR. Forward primers for TRBV1-TRBV30 and a C-beta reverse primer served the first two PCR rounds, at approximately 10 cycles each. TCRdb called the multiplex PCR reads again in MiXCR, with one record for every CDR3 protein. Of around 170,000 distinct CDR3 sequences listed, 60% are singletons. About this clonotype itself: A junction boundary mismatches the germline segment, possibly from a read error.

Specimen: peripheral blood. V gene TRBV11-2 combines with J gene TRBJ2-2; perhaps D is TRBD1 or TRBD2 (5 bases each). This TCR derives from a man in his forties with primary liver carcinoma and hepatitis B virus infection. CDR3 in amino acids: CASSPSIPSNTGDLFF. DNA of the CDR3: TGTGCCAGCAGCCCTTCTATCCCTTCGAACACCGGGGACCTGTTCTTT.